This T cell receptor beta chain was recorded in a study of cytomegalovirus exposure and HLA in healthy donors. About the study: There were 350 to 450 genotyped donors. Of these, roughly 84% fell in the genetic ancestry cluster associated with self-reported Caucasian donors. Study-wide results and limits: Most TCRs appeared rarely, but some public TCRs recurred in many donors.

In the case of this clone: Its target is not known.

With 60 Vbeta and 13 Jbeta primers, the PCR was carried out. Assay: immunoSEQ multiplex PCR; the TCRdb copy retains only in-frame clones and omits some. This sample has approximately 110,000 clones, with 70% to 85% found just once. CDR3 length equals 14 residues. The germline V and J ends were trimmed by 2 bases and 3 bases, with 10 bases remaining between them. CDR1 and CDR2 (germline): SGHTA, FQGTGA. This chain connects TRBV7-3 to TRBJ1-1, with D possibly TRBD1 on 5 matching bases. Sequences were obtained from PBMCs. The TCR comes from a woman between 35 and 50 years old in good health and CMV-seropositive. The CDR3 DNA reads TGTGCCAGCAGCTTACAGGGAGGGGACACTGAAGCTTTCTTT. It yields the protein CASSLQGGDTEAFF.